This T cell receptor beta chain appears in the sequencing data of a study of vaccination and CD4 T cells after COVID-19. Study in general: Convalescent donors totaled six males and four females, including two who were Hispanic.

This CDR3 is 17 amino acids long. The ends were cut back, 3 bases at V and 0 bases at J, with 16 bases in the middle. In germline, CDR1 is SGHTA, CDR2 FQGNSA. At the Johns Hopkins FTIC core, DNA taken from cultured CD4+ T cells was sequenced by way of the Oncomine TCR Beta short-read assay. TCRdb ran MiXCR on the PCR reads and lists one entry per CDR3 protein. Among about 15,000 distinct CDR3 sequences, roughly 80% were seen once, and the ten largest hold around 10%. To note about this clonotype: The antigen is unknown.

Treatment of the sample: approximately 11-day PBMC culture with coronavirus spike peptide pools or control peptides (ViraFEST assay). Via ViraFEST, peptide pools expanded antigen-specific T cells before TCR sequencing. V usage is TRBV7-2 and J usage is TRBJ2-3; possibly TRBD1 or TRBD2 for D (5 bases each). This clonotype was sampled from a human donor who received a COVID-19 vaccine. This specimen was CD4+ T cells from blood, cultured in vitro, taken after SARS-CoV-2 vaccination. CDR3 nucleotide sequence: TGTGCCAGCAGCTTTTTGGGACGCCTTGGGAGCACAGATACGCAGTATTTT. This sequence encodes CASSFLGRLGSTDTQYF.